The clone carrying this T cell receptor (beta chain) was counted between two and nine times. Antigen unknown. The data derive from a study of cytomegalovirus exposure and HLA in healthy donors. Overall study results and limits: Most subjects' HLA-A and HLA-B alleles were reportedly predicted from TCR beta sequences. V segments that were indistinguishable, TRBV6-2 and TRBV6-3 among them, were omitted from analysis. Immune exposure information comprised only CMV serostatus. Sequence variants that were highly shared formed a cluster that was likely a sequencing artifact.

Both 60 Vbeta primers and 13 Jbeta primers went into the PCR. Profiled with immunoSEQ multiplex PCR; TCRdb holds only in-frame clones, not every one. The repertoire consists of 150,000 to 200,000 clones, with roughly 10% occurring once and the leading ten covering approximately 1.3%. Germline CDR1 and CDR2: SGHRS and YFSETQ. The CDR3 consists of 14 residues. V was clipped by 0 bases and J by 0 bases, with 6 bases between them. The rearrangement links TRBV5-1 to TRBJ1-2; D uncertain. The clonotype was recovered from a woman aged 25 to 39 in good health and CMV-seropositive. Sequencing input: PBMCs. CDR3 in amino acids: CASSLDRSNYGYTF. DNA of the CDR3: TGCGCCAGCAGCTTGGACAGATCTAACTATGGCTACACCTTC. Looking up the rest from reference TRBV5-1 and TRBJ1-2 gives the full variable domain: KAGVTQTPRYLIKTRGQQVTLSCSPISGHRSVSWYQQTPGQGLQFLFEYFSETQRNKGNFPGRFSGRQFSNSRSEMNVSTLELGDSALYLCASSLDRSNYGYTFGSGTRLTVV.